This record concerns one TCR beta chain sequence. Its antigen is undetermined. The data belong to a study of T cell responses to AZD1222 COVID-19 vaccine. Findings and caveats of the study: Only six individuals given AZD1222 were seropositive at baseline.

Sequencing used immunoSEQ multiplex PCR; TCRdb keeps in-frame clones, though not all of them. Of some 96,000 clones in the sample, about 81% were seen once. The V gene's germline CDR1 is SGHRS and CDR2 YFSETQ. V lost 4 bases, J lost 2 bases, and 14 bases lay in between. The CDR3 covers 15 residues. The chain uses TRBV5-1 and TRBJ2-3; the D is unclear. The TCR originated in an adult who received the AZD1222 COVID-19 vaccine. Sequencing was performed on peripheral blood, taken 28 days after the second AZD1222 dose. CDR3 residues: CASSPSPAATDTQYF. CDR3 in DNA: TGCGCCAGCAGCCCCTCACCGGCCGCCACAGATACGCAGTATTTT.